There are many counts of the clone carrying this TCR beta chain. Its specificity is not known. This record comes from a study of human T cells and chemical hapten exposure. Overall study: Sensitization applied 2% DPC to roughly 2 cm by roughly 2 cm of upper inner arm skin. Study outcomes and limitations: TCRs at a frequency above 1 in 1000 stayed unchanged with DPC sensitization. There were significantly more large CDR3 similarity clusters among expanded TCRs than among controls.

This sample's time point: patch test 1, 2 weeks after DPC sensitization. Treatment noted: therapeutic diphenylcyclopropenone sensitization with weekly scalp DPC. The V gene end was trimmed by 3 bases and the J gene end by 9 bases; junction bases not matched to a gene: 6. CDR1 and CDR2 from the germline V gene are SGHVS and FQNEAQ. This CDR3 is 15 amino acids long. One entry per CDR3 protein, called by TCRdb with MiXCR from the RACE reads. Of around 99,000 distinct CDR3 sequences listed, roughly an eighth are singletons. This TCR derives from a woman aged 40 to 50 with alopecia areata. Some clones in this sample may be carry-over from other donors' samples. The rearrangement links TRBV7-8 to TRBJ1-6; TRBD1 aligns across 9 bases. Material: whole blood, obtained in connection with sensitization to the hapten diphenylcyclopropenone (DPC). The chain's CDR3 is CASSFTGGRGSPLHF. Here the CDR3 DNA reads TGTGCCAGCAGCTTTACAGGGGGCAGGGGTTCACCCCTCCACTTT.